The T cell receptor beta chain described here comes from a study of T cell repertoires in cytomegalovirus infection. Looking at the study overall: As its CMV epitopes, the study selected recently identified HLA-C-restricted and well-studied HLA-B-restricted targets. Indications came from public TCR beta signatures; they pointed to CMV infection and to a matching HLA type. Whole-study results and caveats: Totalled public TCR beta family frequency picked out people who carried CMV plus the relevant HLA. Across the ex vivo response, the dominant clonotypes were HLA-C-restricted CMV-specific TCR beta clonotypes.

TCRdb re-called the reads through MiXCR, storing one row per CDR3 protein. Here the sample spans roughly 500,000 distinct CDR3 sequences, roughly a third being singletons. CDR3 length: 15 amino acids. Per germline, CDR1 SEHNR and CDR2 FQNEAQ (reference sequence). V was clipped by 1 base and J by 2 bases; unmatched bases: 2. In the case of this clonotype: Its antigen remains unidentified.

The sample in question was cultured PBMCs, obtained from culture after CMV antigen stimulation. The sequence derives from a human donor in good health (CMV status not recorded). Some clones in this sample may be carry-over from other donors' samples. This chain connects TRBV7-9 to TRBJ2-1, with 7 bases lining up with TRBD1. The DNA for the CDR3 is TGTGCCAGCAGCTTAGAAGGACAGGCCTACAATGAGCAGTTCTTC. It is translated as CASSLEGQAYNEQFF.